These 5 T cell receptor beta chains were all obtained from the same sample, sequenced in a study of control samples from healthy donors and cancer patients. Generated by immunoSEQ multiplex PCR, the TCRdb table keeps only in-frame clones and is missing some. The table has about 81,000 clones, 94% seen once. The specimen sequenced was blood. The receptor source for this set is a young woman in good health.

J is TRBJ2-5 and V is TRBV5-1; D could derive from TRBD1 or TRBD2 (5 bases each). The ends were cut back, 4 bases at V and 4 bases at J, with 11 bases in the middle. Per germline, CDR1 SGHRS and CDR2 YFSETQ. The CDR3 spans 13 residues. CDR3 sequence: CASSPAGGETQYF. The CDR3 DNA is TGCGCCAGCAGCCCGGCTGGGGGAGAGACCCAGTACTTC.

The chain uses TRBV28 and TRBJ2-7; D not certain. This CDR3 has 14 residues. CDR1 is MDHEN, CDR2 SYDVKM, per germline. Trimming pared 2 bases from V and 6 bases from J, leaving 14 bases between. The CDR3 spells CASSLANPLVEQYF. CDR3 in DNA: TGTGCCAGCAGTTTAGCCAACCCGCTAGTCGAGCAGTACTTC.

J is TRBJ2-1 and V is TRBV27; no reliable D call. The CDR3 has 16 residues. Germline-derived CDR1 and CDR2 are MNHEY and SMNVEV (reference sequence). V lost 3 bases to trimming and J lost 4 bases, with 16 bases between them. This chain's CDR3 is CASSFREGFSYNEQFF. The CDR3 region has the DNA TGTGCCAGCAGTTTTAGGGAAGGTTTTTCATACAATGAGCAGTTCTTC.

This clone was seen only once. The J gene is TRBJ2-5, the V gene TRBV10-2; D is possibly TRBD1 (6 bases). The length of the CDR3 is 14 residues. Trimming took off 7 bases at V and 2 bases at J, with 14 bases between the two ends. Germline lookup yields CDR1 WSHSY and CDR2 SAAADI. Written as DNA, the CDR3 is TGCGCCAGCAAATCGGGACACCTTCAAGAGACCCAGTACTTC. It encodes CASKSGHLQETQYF.

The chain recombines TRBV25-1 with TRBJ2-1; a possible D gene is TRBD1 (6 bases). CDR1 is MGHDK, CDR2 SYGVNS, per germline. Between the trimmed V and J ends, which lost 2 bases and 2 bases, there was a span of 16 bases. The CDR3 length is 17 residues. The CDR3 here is CASSELNRESTYNEQFF. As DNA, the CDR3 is TGTGCCAGCAGTGAACTGAACAGGGAGAGCACCTACAATGAGCAGTTCTTC.